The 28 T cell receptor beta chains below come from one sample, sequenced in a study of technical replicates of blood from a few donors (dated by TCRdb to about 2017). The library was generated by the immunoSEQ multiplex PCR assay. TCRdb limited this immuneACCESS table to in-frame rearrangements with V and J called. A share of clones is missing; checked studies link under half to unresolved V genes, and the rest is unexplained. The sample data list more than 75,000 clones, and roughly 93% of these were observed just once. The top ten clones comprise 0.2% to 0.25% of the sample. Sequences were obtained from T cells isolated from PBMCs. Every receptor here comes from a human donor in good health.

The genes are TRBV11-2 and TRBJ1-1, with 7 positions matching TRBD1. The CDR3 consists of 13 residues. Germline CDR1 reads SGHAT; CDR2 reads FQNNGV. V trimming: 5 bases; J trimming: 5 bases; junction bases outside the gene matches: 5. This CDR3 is CASSQGGWTEAFF. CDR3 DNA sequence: TGTGCCAGCAGCCAGGGGGGTTGGACTGAAGCTTTCTTT.

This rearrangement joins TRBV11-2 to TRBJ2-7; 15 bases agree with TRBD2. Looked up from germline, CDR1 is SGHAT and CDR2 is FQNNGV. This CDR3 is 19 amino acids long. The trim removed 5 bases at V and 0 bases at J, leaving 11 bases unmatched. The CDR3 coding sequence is TGTGCCAGCAGCCCGACCCCGGGACTAGCGGGAGGAAGCTCCTACGAGCAGTACTTC. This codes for CASSPTPGLAGGSSYEQYF.

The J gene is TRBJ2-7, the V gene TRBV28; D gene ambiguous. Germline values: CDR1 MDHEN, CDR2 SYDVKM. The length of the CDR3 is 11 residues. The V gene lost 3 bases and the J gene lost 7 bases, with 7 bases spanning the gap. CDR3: CASSFASEQYF. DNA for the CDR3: TGTGCCAGCAGTTTCGCGTCTGAGCAGTACTTC.

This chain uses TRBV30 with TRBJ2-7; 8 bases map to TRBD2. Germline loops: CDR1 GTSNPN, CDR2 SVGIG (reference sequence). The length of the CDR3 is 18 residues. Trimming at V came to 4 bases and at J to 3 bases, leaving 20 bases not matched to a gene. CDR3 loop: CAWNPWLAGRPDSYEQYF. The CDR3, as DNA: TGTGCCTGGAACCCATGGCTAGCGGGTCGGCCCGATAGCTACGAGCAGTACTTC.

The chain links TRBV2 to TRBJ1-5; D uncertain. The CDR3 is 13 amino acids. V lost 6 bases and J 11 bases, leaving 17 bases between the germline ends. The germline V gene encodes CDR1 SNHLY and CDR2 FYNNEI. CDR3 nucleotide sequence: TGTGCCAGCAGGCCCCGGGCCACGGGATCCCAGCATTTT. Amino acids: CASRPRATGSQHF.

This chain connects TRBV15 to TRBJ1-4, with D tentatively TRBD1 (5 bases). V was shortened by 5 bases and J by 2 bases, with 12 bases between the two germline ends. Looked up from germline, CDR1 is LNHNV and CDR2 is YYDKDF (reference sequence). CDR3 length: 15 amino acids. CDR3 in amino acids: CATSQGSRTNEKLFF. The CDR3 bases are TGTGCCACCAGCCAGGGTTCCCGTACTAATGAAAAACTGTTTTTT.

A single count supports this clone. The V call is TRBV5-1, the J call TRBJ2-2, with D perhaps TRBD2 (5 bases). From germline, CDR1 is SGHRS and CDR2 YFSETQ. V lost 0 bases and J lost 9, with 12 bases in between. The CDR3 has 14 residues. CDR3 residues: CASSLASGSRELFF. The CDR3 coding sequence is TGCGCCAGCAGCTTGGCCTCGGGGTCCCGGGAGCTGTTTTTT.

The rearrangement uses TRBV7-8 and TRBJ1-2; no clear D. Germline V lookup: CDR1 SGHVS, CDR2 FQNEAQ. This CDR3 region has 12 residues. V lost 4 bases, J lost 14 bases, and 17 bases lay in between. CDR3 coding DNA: TGTGCCAGCAGCTCCCCCTTGGAGGGTGAGACCTTC. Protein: CASSSPLEGETF.

This CDR3 is CASSYWDRGSGTEAFF. CDR3 nucleotide sequence: TGTGCCAGCAGTTACTGGGACAGGGGGTCGGGCACTGAAGCTTTCTTT. V and J are TRBV6-5 and TRBJ1-1; TRBD1 matches 11 bases. Germline V gene sequence: CDR1 MNHEY, CDR2 SVGAGI. The V gene end was trimmed by 1 base and the J gene end by 4 bases; junction bases not matched to a gene: 5. The CDR3 spans 16 residues.

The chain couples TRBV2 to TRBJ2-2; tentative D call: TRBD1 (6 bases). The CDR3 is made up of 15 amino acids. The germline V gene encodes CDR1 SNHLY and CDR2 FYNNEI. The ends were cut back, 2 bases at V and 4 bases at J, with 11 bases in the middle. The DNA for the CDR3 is TGTGCCAGCAGTGAATGGGGGCCAGGCACCGGGGAGCTGTTTTTT. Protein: CASSEWGPGTGELFF.

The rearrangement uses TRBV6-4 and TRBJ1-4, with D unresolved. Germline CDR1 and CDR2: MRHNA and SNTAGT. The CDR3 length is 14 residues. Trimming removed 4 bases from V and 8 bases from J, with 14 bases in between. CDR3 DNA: TGTGCCAGCAGTGGGGGATATCGAGGGGAAAAACTGTTTTTT. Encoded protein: CASSGGYRGEKLFF.

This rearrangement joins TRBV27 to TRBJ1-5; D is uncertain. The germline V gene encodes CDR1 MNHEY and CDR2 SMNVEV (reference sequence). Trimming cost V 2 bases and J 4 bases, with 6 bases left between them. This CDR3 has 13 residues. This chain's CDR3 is CASSLTLNQPQHF. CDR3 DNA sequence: TGTGCCAGCAGTTTAACTCTAAATCAGCCCCAGCATTTT.

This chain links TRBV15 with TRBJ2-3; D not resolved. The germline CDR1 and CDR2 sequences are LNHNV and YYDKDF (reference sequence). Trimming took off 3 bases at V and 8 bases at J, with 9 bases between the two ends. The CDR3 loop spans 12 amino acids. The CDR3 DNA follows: TGTGCCACCAGCAGCGGCACGGGTACGCAGTATTTT. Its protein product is CATSSGTGTQYF.

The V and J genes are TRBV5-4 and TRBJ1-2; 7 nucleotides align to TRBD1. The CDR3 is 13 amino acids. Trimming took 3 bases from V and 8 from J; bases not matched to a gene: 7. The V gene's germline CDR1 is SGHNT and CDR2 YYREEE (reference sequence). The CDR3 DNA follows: TGTGCCAGCAGCTGGGACGGGACAGAGGGCTACACCTTC. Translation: CASSWDGTEGYTF.

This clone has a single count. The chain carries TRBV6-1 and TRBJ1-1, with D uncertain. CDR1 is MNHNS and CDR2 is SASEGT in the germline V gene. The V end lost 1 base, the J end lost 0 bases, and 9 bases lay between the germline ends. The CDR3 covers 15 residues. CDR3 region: CASSEGAGMNTEAFF. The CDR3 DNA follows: TGTGCCAGCAGTGAAGGGGCAGGCATGAACACTGAAGCTTTCTTT.

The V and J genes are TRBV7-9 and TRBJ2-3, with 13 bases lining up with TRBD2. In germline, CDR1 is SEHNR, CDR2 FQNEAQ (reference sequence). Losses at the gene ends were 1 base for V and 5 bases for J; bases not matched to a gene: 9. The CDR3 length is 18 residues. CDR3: CASSLEKTSGRAKDTQYF. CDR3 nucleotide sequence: TGTGCCAGCAGCTTAGAAAAAACTAGCGGGAGGGCCAAAGATACGCAGTATTTT.

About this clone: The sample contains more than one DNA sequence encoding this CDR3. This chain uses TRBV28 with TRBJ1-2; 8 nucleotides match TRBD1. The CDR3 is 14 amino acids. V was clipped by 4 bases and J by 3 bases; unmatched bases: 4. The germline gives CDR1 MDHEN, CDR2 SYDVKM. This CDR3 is CASSSGQGDYGYTF. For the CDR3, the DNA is TGTGCCAGCAGTTCAGGACAGGGCGACTATGGCTACACCTTC.

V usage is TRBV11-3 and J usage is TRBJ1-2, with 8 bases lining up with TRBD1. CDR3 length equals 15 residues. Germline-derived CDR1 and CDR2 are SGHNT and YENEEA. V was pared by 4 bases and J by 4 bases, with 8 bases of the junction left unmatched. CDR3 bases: TGTGCCAGCAGCTCTAGGACAGGGAGCATCTATGGCTACACCTTC. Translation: CASSSRTGSIYGYTF.

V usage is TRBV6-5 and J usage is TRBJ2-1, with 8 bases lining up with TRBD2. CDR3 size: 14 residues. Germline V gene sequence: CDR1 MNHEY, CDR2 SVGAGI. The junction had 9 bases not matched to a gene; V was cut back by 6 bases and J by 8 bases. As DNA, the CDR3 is TGTGCCAGCAGGAATCGACTAGCGTTTGATGAGCAGTTCTTC. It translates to CASRNRLAFDEQFF.

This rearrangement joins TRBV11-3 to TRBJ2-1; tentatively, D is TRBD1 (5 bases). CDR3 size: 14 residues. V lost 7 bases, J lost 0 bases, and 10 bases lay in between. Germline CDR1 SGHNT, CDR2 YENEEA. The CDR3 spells CASTTDSSYNEQFF. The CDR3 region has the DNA TGTGCCAGCACAACCGACAGCTCCTACAATGAGCAGTTCTTC.

The CDR3 region is CASIGSSGNTIYF. The DNA for the CDR3 is TGTGCCAGTATTGGTAGCTCTGGAAACACCATATATTTT. The chain has TRBV19 and TRBJ1-3; D gene ambiguous. CDR3 length: 13 amino acids. Germline V lookup: CDR1 LNHDA, CDR2 SQIVND (reference sequence). V shed 7 bases and J shed 0 bases, with 7 bases lying between them.

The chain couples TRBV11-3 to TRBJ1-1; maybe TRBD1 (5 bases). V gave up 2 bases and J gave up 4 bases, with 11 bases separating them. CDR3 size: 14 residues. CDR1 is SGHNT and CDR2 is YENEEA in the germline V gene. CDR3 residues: CASSLLGLGTEAFF. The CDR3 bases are TGTGCCAGCAGCTTACTGGGGCTGGGCACTGAAGCTTTCTTT.

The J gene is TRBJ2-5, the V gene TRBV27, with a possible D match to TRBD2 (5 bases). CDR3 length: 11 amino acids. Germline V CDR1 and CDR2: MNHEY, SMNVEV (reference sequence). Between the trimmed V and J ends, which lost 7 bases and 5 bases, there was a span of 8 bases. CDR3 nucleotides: TGTGCCAGCATTTCGGGGGAGACCCAGTACTTC. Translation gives CASISGETQYF.

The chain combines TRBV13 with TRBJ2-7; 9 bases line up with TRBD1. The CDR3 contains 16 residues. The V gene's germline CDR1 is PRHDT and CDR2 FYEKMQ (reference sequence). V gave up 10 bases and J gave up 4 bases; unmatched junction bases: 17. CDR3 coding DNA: TGTGCCACCCAGTCCGTTCAGGACAGGGGCCGGTACGAGCAGTACTTC. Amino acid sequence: CATQSVQDRGRYEQYF.

The CDR3 loop is CASSKREGQETQYF. The CDR3 DNA reads as TGTGCCAGCAGCAAACGGGAGGGCCAAGAGACCCAGTACTTC. This chain joins TRBV7-7 and TRBJ2-5; 8 bases fit TRBD2. This CDR3 contains 14 residues. J was trimmed by 1 base and V by 5 bases; bases with no gene match: 3. Germline CDR1 SSHAT, CDR2 FNYEAQ (reference sequence).

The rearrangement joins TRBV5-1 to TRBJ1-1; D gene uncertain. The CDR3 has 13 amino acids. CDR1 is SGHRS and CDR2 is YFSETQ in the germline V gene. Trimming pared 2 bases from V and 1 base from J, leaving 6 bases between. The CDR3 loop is CASSLSSNTEAFF. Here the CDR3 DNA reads TGCGCCAGCAGCTTATCATCGAACACTGAAGCTTTCTTT.

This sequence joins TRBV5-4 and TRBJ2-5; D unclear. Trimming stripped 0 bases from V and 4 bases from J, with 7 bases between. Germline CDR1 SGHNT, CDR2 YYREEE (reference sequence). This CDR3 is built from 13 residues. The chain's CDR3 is CASSLAPPETQYF. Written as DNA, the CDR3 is TGTGCCAGCAGCTTGGCTCCCCCAGAGACCCAGTACTTC.

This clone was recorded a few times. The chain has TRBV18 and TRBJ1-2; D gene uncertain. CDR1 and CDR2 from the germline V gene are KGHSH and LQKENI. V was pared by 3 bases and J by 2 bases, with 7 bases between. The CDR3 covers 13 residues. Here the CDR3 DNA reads TGTGCCAGCTCACCCGACAACAACTATGGCTACACCTTC. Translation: CASSPDNNYGYTF. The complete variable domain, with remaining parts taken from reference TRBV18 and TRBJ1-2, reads NAGVMQNPRHLVRRRGQEARLRCSPMKGHSHVYWYRQLPEEGLKFMVYLQKENIIDESGMPKERFSAEFPKEGPSILRIQQVVRGDSAAYFCASSPDNNYGYTFGSGTRLTVV.